This T cell receptor (beta chain) stems from a study of blood T cell repertoires in COVID-19. Study as a whole: Sources were T cells, B-cell-depleted T cells, or PBMCs; the material itself was cDNA or gDNA.

The CDR3 contains 13 residues. The V and J ends lost 6 bases and 9 bases, in that order; junction bases with no gene match: 5. How the authors handled the data: By means of reference gene primer amplification, nucleated cell counts were estimated. The data were produced by immunoSEQ multiplex PCR, yet TCRdb's version contains in-frame clones alone and is incomplete. D and trimming were read from the DNA, whereas the V and J calls and clone size are those reported in that table. The table includes nearly 110,000 clones, 90% to 95% detected once. The chain recombines TRBV12-3 or TRBV12-4 with TRBJ1-6; TRBD1 matches at 7 bases. The sample taken for sequencing was peripheral blood. This TCR was recovered from a woman younger than 45 with acute or convalescent COVID-19. The CDR3, as DNA: TGTGCCAGCAGAGGGACAGCCGTTTCACCCCTCCACTTT. Translating gives CASRGTAVSPLHF.